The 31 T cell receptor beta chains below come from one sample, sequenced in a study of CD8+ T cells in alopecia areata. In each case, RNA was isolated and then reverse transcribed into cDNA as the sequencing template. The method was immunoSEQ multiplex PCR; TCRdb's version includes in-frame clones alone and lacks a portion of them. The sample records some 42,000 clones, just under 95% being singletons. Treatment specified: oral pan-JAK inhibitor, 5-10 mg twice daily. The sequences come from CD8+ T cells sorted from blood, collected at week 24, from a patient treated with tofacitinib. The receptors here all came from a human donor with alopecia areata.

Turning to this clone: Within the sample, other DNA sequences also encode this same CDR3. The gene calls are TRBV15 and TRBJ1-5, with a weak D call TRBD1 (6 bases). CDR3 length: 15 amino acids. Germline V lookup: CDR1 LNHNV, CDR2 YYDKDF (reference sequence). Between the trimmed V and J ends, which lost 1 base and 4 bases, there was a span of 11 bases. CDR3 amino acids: CATSRAWGRNQPQHF. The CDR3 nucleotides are TGTGCCACCAGCAGAGCTTGGGGGCGGAATCAGCCCCAGCATTTT.

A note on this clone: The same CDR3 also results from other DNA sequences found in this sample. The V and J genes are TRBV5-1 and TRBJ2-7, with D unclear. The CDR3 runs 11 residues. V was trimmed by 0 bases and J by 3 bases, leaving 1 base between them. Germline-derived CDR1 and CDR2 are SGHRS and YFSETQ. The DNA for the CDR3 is TGCGCCAGCAGCTTGGGCTACGAGCAGTACTTC. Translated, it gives CASSLGYEQYF. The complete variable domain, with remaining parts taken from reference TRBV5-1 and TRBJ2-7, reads KAGVTQTPRYLIKTRGQQVTLSCSPISGHRSVSWYQQTPGQGLQFLFEYFSETQRNKGNFPGRFSGRQFSNSRSEMNVSTLELGDSALYLCASSLGYEQYFGPGTRLTVT.

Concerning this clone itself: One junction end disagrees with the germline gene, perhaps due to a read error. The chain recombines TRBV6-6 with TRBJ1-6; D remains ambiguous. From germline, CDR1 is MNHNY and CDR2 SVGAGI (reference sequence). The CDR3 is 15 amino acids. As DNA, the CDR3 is TGTGCCAGCAGTCACTCGGCCTCCTATAATTCACCCCTCCACTTT. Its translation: CASSHSASYNSPLHF.

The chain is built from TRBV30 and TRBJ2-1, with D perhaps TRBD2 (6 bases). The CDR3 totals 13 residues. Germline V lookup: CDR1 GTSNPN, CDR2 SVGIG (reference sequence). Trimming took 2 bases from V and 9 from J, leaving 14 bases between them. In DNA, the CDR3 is TGTGCCTGGAGTAGCGGGCCGGCTGGTGAGCAGTTCTTC. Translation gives CAWSSGPAGEQFF. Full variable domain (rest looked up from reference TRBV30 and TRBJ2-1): SQTIHQWPATLVQPVGSPLSLECTVEGTSNPNLYWYRQAAGRGLQLLFYSVGIGQISSEVPQNLSASRPQDRQFILSSKKLLLSDSGFYLCAWSSGPAGEQFFGPGTRLTVL.

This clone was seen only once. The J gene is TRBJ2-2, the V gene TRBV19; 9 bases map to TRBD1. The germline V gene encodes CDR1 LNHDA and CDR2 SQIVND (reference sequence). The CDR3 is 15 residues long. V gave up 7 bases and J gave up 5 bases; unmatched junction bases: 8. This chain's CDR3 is CASTMGQGLTGELFF. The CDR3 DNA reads TGTGCCAGTACCATGGGACAGGGTTTGACCGGGGAGCTGTTTTTT.

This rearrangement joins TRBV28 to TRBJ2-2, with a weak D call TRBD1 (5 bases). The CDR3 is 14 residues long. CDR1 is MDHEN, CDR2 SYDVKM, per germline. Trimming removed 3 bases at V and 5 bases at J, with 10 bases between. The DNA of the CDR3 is TGTGCCAGCAGTTTTGACAGCGAAACCGGGGAGCTGTTTTTT. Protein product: CASSFDSETGELFF.

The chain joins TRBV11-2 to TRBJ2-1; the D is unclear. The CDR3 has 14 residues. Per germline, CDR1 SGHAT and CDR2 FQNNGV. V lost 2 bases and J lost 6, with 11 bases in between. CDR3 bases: TGTGCCAGCAGCTTATATTCGGGCAGCAATGAGCAGTTCTTC. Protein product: CASSLYSGSNEQFF. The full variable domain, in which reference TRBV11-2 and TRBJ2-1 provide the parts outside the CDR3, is EAGVAQSPRYKIIEKRQSVAFWCNPISGHATLYWYQQILGQGPKLLIQFQNNGVVDDSQLPKDRFSAERLKGVDSTLKIQPAKLEDSAVYLCASSLYSGSNEQFFGPGTRLTVL.

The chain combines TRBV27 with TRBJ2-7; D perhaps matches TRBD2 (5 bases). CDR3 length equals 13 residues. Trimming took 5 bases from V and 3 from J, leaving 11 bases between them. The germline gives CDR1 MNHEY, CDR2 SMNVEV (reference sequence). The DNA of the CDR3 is TGTGCCAGCAGTACCGGGATTTACTACGAGCAGTACTTC. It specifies CASSTGIYYEQYF.

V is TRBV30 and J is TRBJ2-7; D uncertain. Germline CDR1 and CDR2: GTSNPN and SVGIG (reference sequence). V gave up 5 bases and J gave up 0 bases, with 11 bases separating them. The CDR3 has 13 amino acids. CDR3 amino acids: CAWLDRLSYEQYF. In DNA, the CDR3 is TGTGCCTGGTTGGACCGCCTCTCCTACGAGCAGTACTTC.

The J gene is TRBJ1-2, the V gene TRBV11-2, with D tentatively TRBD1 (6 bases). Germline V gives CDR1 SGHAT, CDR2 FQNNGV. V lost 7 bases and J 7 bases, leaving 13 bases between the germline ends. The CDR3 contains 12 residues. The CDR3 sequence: CASTTGLGGYTF. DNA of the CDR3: TGTGCCAGCACCACAGGGCTCGGTGGCTACACCTTC.

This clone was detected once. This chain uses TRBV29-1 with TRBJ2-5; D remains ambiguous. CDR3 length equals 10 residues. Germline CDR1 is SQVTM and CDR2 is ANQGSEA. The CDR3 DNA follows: TGCGTTGGGATCCAAGAGACCCAGTACTTC. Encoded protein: CVGIQETQYF. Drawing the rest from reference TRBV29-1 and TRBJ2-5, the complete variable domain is SAVISQKPSRDICQRGTSLTIQCQVDSQVTMMFWYRQQPGQSLTLIATANQGSEATYESGFVIDKFPISRPNLTFSTLTVSNMSPEDSSIYLCVGIQETQYFGPGTRLLVL.

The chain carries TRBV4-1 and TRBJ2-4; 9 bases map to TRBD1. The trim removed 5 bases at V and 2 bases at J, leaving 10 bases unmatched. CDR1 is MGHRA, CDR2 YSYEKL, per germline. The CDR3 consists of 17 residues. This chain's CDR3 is CASSRGTGTGSKNIQYF. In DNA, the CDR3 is TGCGCCAGCAGCAGGGGAACCGGGACAGGGTCCAAAAACATTCAGTACTTC.

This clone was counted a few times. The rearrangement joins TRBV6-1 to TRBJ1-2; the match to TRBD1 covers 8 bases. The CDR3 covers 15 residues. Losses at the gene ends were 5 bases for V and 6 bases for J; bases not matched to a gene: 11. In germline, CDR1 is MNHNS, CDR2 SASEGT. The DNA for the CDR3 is TGTGCCAGCAGTACAACGACAGGGGCAATAGATGGCTACACCTTC. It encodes CASSTTTGAIDGYTF.

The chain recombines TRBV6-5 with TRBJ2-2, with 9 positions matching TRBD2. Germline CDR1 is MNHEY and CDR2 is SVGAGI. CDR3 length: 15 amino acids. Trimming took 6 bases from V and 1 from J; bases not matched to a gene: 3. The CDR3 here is CASSELAGNTGELFF. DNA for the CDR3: TGTGCCAGCAGCGAACTAGCGGGGAACACCGGGGAGCTGTTTTTT.

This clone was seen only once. CDR3 nucleotide sequence: TGTGCCAGCAGTTATGGGGGCTCCTACGAGCAGTACTTC. Translating gives CASSYGGSYEQYF. The chain recombines TRBV6-5 with TRBJ2-7; D possibly matches TRBD1 or TRBD2 (5 bases each). The V and J ends lost 3 bases and 0 bases respectively, with 6 bases between them. The CDR3 has 13 amino acids. Per the germline V gene, CDR1 is MNHEY and CDR2 is SVGAGI.

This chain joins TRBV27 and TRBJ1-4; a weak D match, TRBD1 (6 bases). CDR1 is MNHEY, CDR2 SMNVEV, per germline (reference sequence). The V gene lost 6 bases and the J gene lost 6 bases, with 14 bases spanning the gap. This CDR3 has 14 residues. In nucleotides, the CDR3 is TGTGCCAGCAGGGGGGGCCTTAGGCATGAAAAACTGTTTTTT. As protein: CASRGGLRHEKLFF.

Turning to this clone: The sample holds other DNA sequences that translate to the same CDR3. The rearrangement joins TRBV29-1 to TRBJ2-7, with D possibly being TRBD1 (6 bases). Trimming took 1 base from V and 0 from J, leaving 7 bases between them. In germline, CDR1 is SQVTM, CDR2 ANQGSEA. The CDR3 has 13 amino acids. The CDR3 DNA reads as TGCAGCGTTGAAGGGACAGACTCCTACGAGCAGTACTTC. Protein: CSVEGTDSYEQYF.

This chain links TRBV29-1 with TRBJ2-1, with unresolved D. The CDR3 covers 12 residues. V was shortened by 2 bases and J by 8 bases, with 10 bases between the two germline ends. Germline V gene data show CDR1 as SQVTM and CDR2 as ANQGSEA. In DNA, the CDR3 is TGCAGCGTTGAAATAGCAACCTATGAGCAGTTCTTC. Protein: CSVEIATYEQFF.

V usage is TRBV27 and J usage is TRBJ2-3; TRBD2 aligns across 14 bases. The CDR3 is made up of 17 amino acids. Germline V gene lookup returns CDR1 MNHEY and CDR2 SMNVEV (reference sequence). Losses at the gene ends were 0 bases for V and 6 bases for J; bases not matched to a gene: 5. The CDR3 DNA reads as TGTGCCAGCAGTTTATCCCCGGGACTAGCGGGGGACGATACGCAGTATTTT. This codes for CASSLSPGLAGDDTQYF.

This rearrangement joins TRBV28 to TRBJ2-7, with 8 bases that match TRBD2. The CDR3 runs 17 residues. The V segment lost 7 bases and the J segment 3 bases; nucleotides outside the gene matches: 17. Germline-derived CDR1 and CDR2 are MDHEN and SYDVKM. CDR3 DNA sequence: TGTGCCAGCAATCCAATCGGGCGGGGGGCTATGAGCTACGAGCAGTACTTC. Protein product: CASNPIGRGAMSYEQYF.

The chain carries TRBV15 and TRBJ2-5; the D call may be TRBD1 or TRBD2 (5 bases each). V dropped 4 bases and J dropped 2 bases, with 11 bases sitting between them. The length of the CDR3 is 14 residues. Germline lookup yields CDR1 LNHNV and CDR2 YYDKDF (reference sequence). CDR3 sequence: CATSTEGRQETQYF. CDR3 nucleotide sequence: TGTGCCACCAGCACAGAGGGACGGCAAGAGACCCAGTACTTC.

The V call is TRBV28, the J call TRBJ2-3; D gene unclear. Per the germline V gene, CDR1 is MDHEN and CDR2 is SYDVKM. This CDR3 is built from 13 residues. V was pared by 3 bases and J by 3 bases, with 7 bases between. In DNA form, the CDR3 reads TGTGCCAGCAGTTTGGCGCAGACAGATACGCAGTATTTT. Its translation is CASSLAQTDTQYF.

The CDR3 coding sequence is TGTGCCAGCAGCGTAGGGTCCCCTGGAGAAGAGACCCAGTACTTC. Its protein product is CASSVGSPGEETQYF. This chain connects TRBV9 to TRBJ2-5; D is ambiguous. CDR3 size: 15 residues. V was trimmed by 0 bases and J by 3 bases, leaving 12 bases between them. CDR1 is SGDLS, CDR2 YYNGEE, per germline.

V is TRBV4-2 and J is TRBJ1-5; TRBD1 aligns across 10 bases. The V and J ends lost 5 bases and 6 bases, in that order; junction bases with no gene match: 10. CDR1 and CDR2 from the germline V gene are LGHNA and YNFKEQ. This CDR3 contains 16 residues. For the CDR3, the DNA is TGTGCCAGCAGCGAAACCGGGACAGGGGAGAGTCAGCCCCAGCATTTT. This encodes CASSETGTGESQPQHF.

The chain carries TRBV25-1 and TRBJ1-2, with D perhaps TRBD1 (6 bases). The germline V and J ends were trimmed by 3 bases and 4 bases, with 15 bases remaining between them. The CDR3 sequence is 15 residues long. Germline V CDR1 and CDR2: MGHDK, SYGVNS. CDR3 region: CASSDTQGGGYGYTF. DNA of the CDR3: TGTGCCAGCAGTGACACACAGGGCGGCGGCTATGGCTACACCTTC.

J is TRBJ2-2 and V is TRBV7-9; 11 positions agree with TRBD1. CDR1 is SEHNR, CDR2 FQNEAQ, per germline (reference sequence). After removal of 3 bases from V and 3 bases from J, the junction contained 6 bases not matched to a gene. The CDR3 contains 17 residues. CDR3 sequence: CASSFPRDRGDTGELFF. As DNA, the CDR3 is TGTGCCAGCAGCTTCCCCCGGGACAGGGGGGACACCGGGGAGCTGTTTTTT.

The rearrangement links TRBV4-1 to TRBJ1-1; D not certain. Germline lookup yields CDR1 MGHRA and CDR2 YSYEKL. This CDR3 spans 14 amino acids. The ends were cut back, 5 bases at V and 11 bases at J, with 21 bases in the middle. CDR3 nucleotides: TGCGCCAGCAGCTCCCTGTATGAGGACGGCGGGGCTTTCTTT. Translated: CASSSLYEDGGAFF.

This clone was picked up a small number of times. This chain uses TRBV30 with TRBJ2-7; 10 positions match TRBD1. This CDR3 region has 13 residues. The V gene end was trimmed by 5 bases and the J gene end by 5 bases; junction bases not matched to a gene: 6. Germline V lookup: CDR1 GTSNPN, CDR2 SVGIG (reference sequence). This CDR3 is CAWGTGANNEQYF. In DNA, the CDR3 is TGTGCCTGGGGGACAGGGGCTAATAACGAGCAGTACTTC.

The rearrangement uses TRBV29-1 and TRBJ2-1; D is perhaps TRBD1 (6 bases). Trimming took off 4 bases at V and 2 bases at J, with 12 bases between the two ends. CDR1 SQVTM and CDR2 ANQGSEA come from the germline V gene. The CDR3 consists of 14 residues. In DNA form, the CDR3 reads TGCAGCGTTGTCTTCAGGGGTACCTACAATGAGCAGTTCTTC. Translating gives CSVVFRGTYNEQFF.

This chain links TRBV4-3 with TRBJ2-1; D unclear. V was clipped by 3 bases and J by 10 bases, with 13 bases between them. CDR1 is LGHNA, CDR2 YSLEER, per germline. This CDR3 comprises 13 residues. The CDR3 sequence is CASSHRTGPEQFF. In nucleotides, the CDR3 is TGCGCCAGCAGCCATAGGACCGGACCAGAGCAGTTCTTC.

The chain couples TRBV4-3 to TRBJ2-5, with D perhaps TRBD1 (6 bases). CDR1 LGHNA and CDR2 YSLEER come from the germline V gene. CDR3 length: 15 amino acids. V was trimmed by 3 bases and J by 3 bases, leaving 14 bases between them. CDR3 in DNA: TGCGCCAGCAGCCAGGGAACCGGGACAAAAGAGACCCAGTACTTC. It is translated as CASSQGTGTKETQYF.